The 26 T cell receptor beta chains reported below all come from one sample, sequenced in a study of technical replicates of blood from a few donors. TCRdb keeps only in-frame clones here, not all; method: immunoSEQ multiplex PCR. The sample includes some 76,000 clones, over 95% of them seen just once. The material sequenced was T cells isolated from PBMCs. The receptor set was obtained from a human donor in good health.

The chain joins TRBV6-5 to TRBJ2-1; a weak D match, TRBD2 (5 bases). V was pared by 6 bases and J by 3 bases, with 12 bases between. CDR1 MNHEY and CDR2 SVGAGI come from the germline V gene. The CDR3 consists of 14 residues. The DNA for the CDR3 is TGTGCCAGCAGGGAGGTGCCCGGCTACAATGAGCAGTTCTTC. This codes for CASREVPGYNEQFF.

The chain employs TRBV10-2 and TRBJ2-1; 7 bases match TRBD1. Germline CDR1 reads WSHSY; CDR2 reads SAAADI. Trimming at V came to 8 bases and at J to 6 bases, leaving 13 bases not matched to a gene. The CDR3 spans 15 residues. The CDR3 DNA sequence: TGCGCCAGCCGGGATTCACAGGGGTACATCAATGAGCAGTTCTTC. Residues: CASRDSQGYINEQFF.

The chain links TRBV5-1 to TRBJ2-7; 8 nucleotides match TRBD1. Unmatched junction bases numbered 12, after V lost 3 bases and J lost 7 bases. This CDR3 comprises 15 residues. The germline gives CDR1 SGHRS, CDR2 YFSETQ. The CDR3 sequence is CASSSAGGEIWEQYF. CDR3 nucleotide sequence: TGCGCCAGCAGCTCCGCAGGGGGCGAAATTTGGGAGCAGTACTTC.

This CDR3 is CASSQWAGELFF. CDR3 DNA: TGTGCCAGTAGTCAATGGGCGGGGGAGCTGTTTTTT. The chain combines TRBV19 with TRBJ2-2; D ambiguous. The germline V and J ends were trimmed by 5 bases and 8 bases, with 9 bases remaining between them. Germline V gene lookup returns CDR1 LNHDA and CDR2 SQIVND (reference sequence). There are 12 residues in the CDR3.

The chain uses TRBV5-1 and TRBJ1-1; D gene uncertain. CDR1 and CDR2 from the germline V gene are SGHRS and YFSETQ. V was clipped by 0 bases and J by 0 bases, with 9 bases between them. The CDR3 spans 15 residues. CDR3 nucleotides: TGCGCCAGCAGCTTGGCCTCTCGGGTGAACACTGAAGCTTTCTTT. Protein product: CASSLASRVNTEAFF.

The CDR3 nucleotides read TGTGCCAGCAGCTTAAACGGCGGGAGGGCCGGTGAGCAGTTCTTC. Translated: CASSLNGGRAGEQFF. The chain combines TRBV7-3 with TRBJ2-1, with 9 bases matching TRBD2. The CDR3 length is 15 residues. Losses at the gene ends were 1 base for V and 9 bases for J; bases not matched to a gene: 7. Germline-derived CDR1 and CDR2 are SGHTA and FQGTGA.

The gene calls are TRBV27 and TRBJ2-1; D not certain. The CDR3 covers 15 residues. The ends were cut back, 4 bases at V and 5 bases at J, with 15 bases in the middle. Germline CDR1 MNHEY, CDR2 SMNVEV (reference sequence). The CDR3 here is CASSYQVTPHNEQFF. The CDR3 DNA sequence: TGTGCCAGCAGTTATCAGGTTACCCCCCACAATGAGCAGTTCTTC.

The chain couples TRBV19 to TRBJ2-1, with TRBD2 matching over 10 bases. Germline V CDR1 and CDR2: LNHDA, SQIVND (reference sequence). The CDR3 sequence is 16 residues long. V was pared by 3 bases and J by 6 bases, with 8 bases of the junction left unmatched. The CDR3 here is CASSIALAGAGNEQFF. The CDR3 coding sequence is TGTGCCAGTAGTATTGCCCTAGCGGGAGCAGGCAATGAGCAGTTCTTC.

This sequence joins TRBV14 and TRBJ1-1, with 7 bases aligning to TRBD1. Trimming removed 0 bases from V and 4 bases from J; junction bases left unmatched: 5. CDR1 SGHDN and CDR2 FVKESK come from the germline V gene. The CDR3 runs 15 residues. The CDR3 DNA reads as TGTGCCAGCAGCCAAGACTTGGGGACAGCCACTGAAGCTTTCTTT. Translation: CASSQDLGTATEAFF. Full variable domain (remainder filled in from reference TRBV14 and TRBJ1-1): EAGVTQFPSHSVIEKGQTVTLRCDPISGHDNLYWYRRVMGKEIKFLLHFVKESKQDESGMPNNRFLAERTGGTYSTLKVQPAELEDSGVYFCASSQDLGTATEAFFGQGTRLTVV.

For the CDR3, the DNA is TGTGCCAGTAGTAAGGGGATAGGGGAAGCTTTCTTT. It translates to CASSKGIGEAFF. This sequence joins TRBV19 and TRBJ1-1; D perhaps matches TRBD1 (5 bases). CDR1 is LNHDA and CDR2 is SQIVND in the germline V gene (reference sequence). The CDR3 has 12 amino acids. The V end lost 4 bases, the J end lost 8 bases, and 11 bases lay between the germline ends.

CDR3 sequence: CASSVMGAPFF. CDR3 DNA: TGTGCCAGCAGTGTGATGGGAGCCCCGTTCTTC. The chain couples TRBV25-1 to TRBJ2-1, with a possible D match to TRBD2 (5 bases). Germline lookup yields CDR1 MGHDK and CDR2 SYGVNS. V was clipped by 4 bases and J by 15 bases, with 13 bases between them. The CDR3 has 11 residues.

The rearrangement joins TRBV7-9 to TRBJ2-6, with 12 bases aligning to TRBD1. The CDR3 is 17 residues long. The germline V gene has CDR1 SEHNR and CDR2 FQNEAQ (reference sequence). The V and J ends lost 6 bases and 2 bases, in that order; junction bases with no gene match: 5. CDR3 in amino acids: CASSAGTGGPGANVLTF. For the CDR3, the DNA is TGTGCCAGCAGTGCCGGGACAGGGGGCCCTGGGGCCAACGTCCTGACTTTC.

The chain employs TRBV27 and TRBJ1-3; TRBD1 agrees at 8 bases. Germline CDR1 is MNHEY and CDR2 is SMNVEV (reference sequence). CDR3 length equals 16 residues. V shed 3 bases, J shed 0 bases, and the junction held 4 bases outside the gene matches. Here the CDR3 reads CASSFTGGYSGNTIYF. CDR3 DNA: TGTGCCAGCAGTTTTACAGGGGGATACTCTGGAAACACCATATATTTT.

The chain combines TRBV19 with TRBJ2-1; D is possibly TRBD2 (5 bases). Trimming cost V 3 bases and J 0 bases, with 15 bases left between them. The CDR3 has 17 residues. Germline loops: CDR1 LNHDA, CDR2 SQIVND (reference sequence). The CDR3 DNA reads as TGTGCCAGTAGTATGATTCTCGCGGGTAGCTCCTACAATGAGCAGTTCTTC. Translating gives CASSMILAGSSYNEQFF.

The rearrangement uses TRBV29-1 and TRBJ1-1; D ambiguous. Per germline, CDR1 SQVTM and CDR2 ANQGSEA. The CDR3 extends over 16 amino acids. V lost 1 base to trimming and J lost 0 bases, with 15 bases between them. The CDR3 DNA sequence: TGCAGCGTTGAAGGCGGGGTTCCTATGATGAACACTGAAGCTTTCTTT. This gives the protein CSVEGGVPMMNTEAFF.

This clone was observed once. CDR3 in DNA: TGTGCCAGCAGTTTGACAGGGGGACCCACTGAAGCTTTCTTT. The encoded protein is CASSLTGGPTEAFF. The V call is TRBV28, the J call TRBJ1-1; 9 bases map to TRBD1. Germline lookup yields CDR1 MDHEN and CDR2 SYDVKM. The CDR3 is 14 amino acids. V lost 3 bases and J lost 4; bases outside the gene matches: 3.

The chain uses TRBV9 and TRBJ2-7, with a possible D match to TRBD1 (5 bases). There are 14 residues in the CDR3. Germline assignment: CDR1 SGDLS and CDR2 YYNGEE. V was clipped by 0 bases and J by 0 bases, with 7 bases between them. CDR3 sequence reads: CASSVGGDSYEQYF. DNA of the CDR3: TGTGCCAGCAGCGTAGGGGGCGACTCCTACGAGCAGTACTTC.

The V call is TRBV19, the J call TRBJ2-5; D is unresolved. Germline V lookup: CDR1 LNHDA, CDR2 SQIVND (reference sequence). This CDR3 is built from 13 residues. Trimming took 3 bases from V and 2 from J, leaving 7 bases between them. For the CDR3, the DNA is TGTGCCAGTAGTATTAGAGGACAAGAGACCCAGTACTTC. This gives the protein CASSIRGQETQYF.

The chain joins TRBV30 to TRBJ2-2; a possible D gene is TRBD2 (6 bases). CDR3 length: 14 amino acids. The V gene's germline CDR1 is GTSNPN and CDR2 SVGIG (reference sequence). V lost 5 bases, J lost 1 base, and 11 bases lay in between. CDR3 sequence reads: CAWLAALNTGELFF. The CDR3 DNA reads as TGTGCCTGGTTAGCGGCATTGAACACCGGGGAGCTGTTTTTT.

The chain links TRBV5-4 to TRBJ2-5, with 8 bases fitting TRBD2. The V gene end was trimmed by 5 bases and the J gene end by 1 base; junction bases not matched to a gene: 10. Per germline, CDR1 SGHNT and CDR2 YYREEE (reference sequence). The CDR3 spans 16 residues. Written as DNA, the CDR3 is TGTGCCAGCAGTCTAGGAGGGGCGGGAGGCCAAGAGACCCAGTACTTC. Protein product: CASSLGGAGGQETQYF.

The chain is built from TRBV7-8 and TRBJ1-5; maybe TRBD1 (6 bases). In germline, CDR1 is SGHVS, CDR2 FQNEAQ. V dropped 2 bases and J dropped 1 base, with 27 bases sitting between them. CDR3 length: 21 amino acids. The CDR3 DNA sequence: TGTGCCAGCAGCTTATTGATACTACAGGGATTGCTTCCTGGAAGCAATCAGCCCCAGCATTTT. Translated, it gives CASSLLILQGLLPGSNQPQHF.

V is TRBV7-8 and J is TRBJ2-7; 11 bases are a match to TRBD2. CDR3 length: 15 residues. From germline, CDR1 is SGHVS and CDR2 FQNEAQ. V dropped 2 bases and J dropped 2; count of bases not matched to a gene: 2. For the CDR3, the DNA is TGTGCCAGCAGCTTACTAGCGGGAGGTACCTACGAGCAGTACTTC. Protein: CASSLLAGGTYEQYF.

The genes are TRBV7-2 and TRBJ1-3; D is unclear. Germline lookup yields CDR1 SGHTA and CDR2 FQGNSA. V was cut by 2 bases and J by 1 base, with 12 bases left in between. This CDR3 has 16 amino acids. DNA for the CDR3: TGTGCCAGCAGCTTACTAGGATCCGGATCTGGAAACACCATATATTTT. Protein sequence: CASSLLGSGSGNTIYF.

V usage is TRBV6-5 and J usage is TRBJ1-1; no reliable D call. From germline, CDR1 is MNHEY and CDR2 SVGAGI. This CDR3 contains 13 residues. The germline V and J ends were trimmed by 6 bases and 5 bases, with 13 bases remaining between them. The CDR3 DNA sequence: TGTGCCAGCAGCCGCGGTCTTTCTACTGAAGCTTTCTTT. Its translation is CASSRGLSTEAFF.

This sequence joins TRBV6-5 and TRBJ2-7; D ambiguous. The CDR3 has 12 residues. The germline V gene has CDR1 MNHEY and CDR2 SVGAGI. The V end lost 0 bases, the J end lost 4 bases, and 4 bases lay between the germline ends. The CDR3 sequence is CASSYSLYEQYF. CDR3 sequence (DNA): TGTGCCAGCAGTTACTCGCTATACGAGCAGTACTTC.

The gene calls are TRBV5-4 and TRBJ1-2; perhaps TRBD1 as D (5 bases). The CDR3 loop spans 14 amino acids. In germline, CDR1 is SGHNT, CDR2 YYREEE (reference sequence). Trimming removed 4 bases from V and 2 bases from J, with 12 bases in between. CDR3 nucleotides: TGTGCCAGCAGCCCAGGGACTTACAACTATGGCTACACCTTC. Encoded protein: CASSPGTYNYGYTF. The full variable domain, its missing parts supplied by reference TRBV5-4 and TRBJ1-2, is ETGVTQSPTHLIKTRGQQVTLRCSSQSGHNTVSWYQQALGQGPQFIFQYYREEENGRGNFPPRFSGLQFPNYSSELNVNALELDDSALYLCASSPGTYNYGYTFGSGTRLTVV.